The rows below give T cell receptor beta chains drawn from one sample of a study of tumor-infiltrating lymphocytes in primary liver carcinoma. TCRdb ran MiXCR on the multiplex PCR reads and lists one entry per CDR3 protein. The sample has 100,000 to 150,000 distinct CDR3 sequences, 55% to 75% seen once. The specimen was liver tumor tissue from sampling region 3. The source of these receptors is a woman aged 55 to 70 with primary liver carcinoma and hepatitis B virus infection. CDR3s include the opening cysteine and the closing phenylalanine or tryptophan. A D gene is named only where the DNA matches it firmly. Rows may omit the clone size; those that give it use once, few, many or a size class.

v_call: TRBV28; d_call: NA; cdr3_length: 12; clone_size: NA; j_call: TRBJ2-7; cdr3_aa: CASSLNGYEQYF; cdr3_nt: TGTGCCAGCAGTTTGAACGGCTACGAGCAGTACTTC
v_call: TRBV11-2; d_call: NA; cdr3_length: 12; clone_size: NA; j_call: TRBJ1-2; cdr3_aa: CASLSEHYGYTF; cdr3_nt: TGTGCCAGCTTATCGGAGCACTATGGCTACACCTTC
v_call: TRBV6-1; d_call: NA; cdr3_length: 15; clone_size: NA; j_call: TRBJ2-1; cdr3_aa: CAGPPTGRRVLEQFF; cdr3_nt: TGTGCCGGCCCCCCGACGGGCAGGAGGGTCCTTGAGCAGTTCTTC
v_call: TRBV6-5; d_call: NA; cdr3_length: 14; clone_size: NA; j_call: TRBJ1-2; cdr3_aa: CASSYQGGDHGYTF; cdr3_nt: TGTGCCAGCAGTTACCAGGGTGGGGACCATGGCTACACCTTC
v_call: TRBV6-5; d_call: NA; cdr3_length: 16; clone_size: NA; j_call: TRBJ2-1; cdr3_aa: CASSTRSRSAYDEELF; cdr3_nt: TGTGCCAGCTCTACACGTTCCAGGTCCGCCTACGATGAGGAGCTCTTC
v_call: TRBV11-2; d_call: TRBD1; cdr3_length: 15; clone_size: NA; j_call: TRBJ1-1; cdr3_aa: CTSSFRWDRDTDAFF; cdr3_nt: TGTACCAGCAGCTTCCGCTGGGACAGGGATACTGACGCTTTCTTT
v_call: TRBV29-1; d_call: NA; cdr3_length: 17; clone_size: many; j_call: TRBJ1-1; cdr3_aa: CSVFLRGRSPMNTEAFF; cdr3_nt: TGCAGCGTTTTCCTTCGGGGCAGAAGCCCCATGAACACTGAAGCTTTCTTT
v_call: TRBV29-1; d_call: NA; cdr3_length: 14; clone_size: once; j_call: TRBJ1-2; cdr3_aa: CGVDVGEANYGYTF; cdr3_nt: TGCGGCGTTGACGTTGGGGAGGCTAACTATGGCTACACCTTT
v_call: TRBV5-4; d_call: TRBD2; cdr3_length: 15; clone_size: many; j_call: TRBJ2-5; cdr3_aa: CASSFGTSGQETQYF; cdr3_nt: TGTGCCAGCAGCTTCGGGACTAGCGGGCAAGAGACCCAGTACTTC
v_call: TRBV29-1; d_call: NA; cdr3_length: 13; clone_size: many; j_call: TRBJ1-1; cdr3_aa: CSAQYGQNTEAFF; cdr3_nt: TGCAGCGCCCAGTATGGTCAGAACACTGAAGCTTTCTTT
v_call: TRBV6-2/TRBV6-3; d_call: NA; cdr3_length: 15; clone_size: NA; j_call: TRBJ2-3; cdr3_aa: CVSSYSFTRTDTQYF; cdr3_nt: TGTGTCAGCAGTTACTCGTTCACTCGAACAGATACGCAGTATTTT
v_call: TRBV20-1; d_call: NA; cdr3_length: 10; clone_size: NA; j_call: TRBJ2-1; cdr3_aa: CSVGRGEQFF; cdr3_nt: TGCAGTGTGGGTCGAGGTGAGCAGTTCTTC
v_call: TRBV2; d_call: NA; cdr3_length: 11; clone_size: NA; j_call: TRBJ2-7; cdr3_aa: CATALRNGQYF; cdr3_nt: TGTGCCACCGCCTTGAGAAACGGGCAGTACTTC
v_call: TRBV11-2; d_call: NA; cdr3_length: 16; clone_size: NA; j_call: TRBJ2-2; cdr3_aa: CASSSTPGANTGEPFF; cdr3_nt: TGTGCCAGCAGCAGTACCCCTGGAGCGAACACCGGGGAGCCGTTTTTT
v_call: TRBV12-3/TRBV12-4; d_call: TRBD2; cdr3_length: 18; clone_size: NA; j_call: TRBJ2-5; cdr3_aa: CASSPLKAGVEITETQYF; cdr3_nt: TGTGCCAGCAGTCCCCTTAAAGCGGGGGTCGAGATAACGGAGACCCAGTACTTC
v_call: TRBV4-2; d_call: TRBD1; cdr3_length: 15; clone_size: NA; j_call: TRBJ2-2; cdr3_aa: CASSPTGGRTGELVF; cdr3_nt: TGTGCCAGCAGCCCGACAGGGGGCCGAACCGGAGAGCTGGTTTTT
v_call: TRBV5-5; d_call: NA; cdr3_length: 13; clone_size: NA; j_call: TRBJ1-1; cdr3_aa: CASSREFNTEALF; cdr3_nt: TGTGCCAGCAGTCGGGAGTTCAACACTGAAGCTCTCTTT
v_call: TRBV11-2; d_call: NA; cdr3_length: 15; clone_size: medium-sized; j_call: TRBJ2-7; cdr3_aa: CASSLQLSPSYEQYF; cdr3_nt: TGTGCCAGCAGCTTACAGCTATCACCCTCCTACGAGCAGTACTTC
v_call: TRBV6-2/TRBV6-3; d_call: NA; cdr3_length: 15; clone_size: many; j_call: TRBJ2-7; cdr3_aa: CASSYSEGAVAEQYF; cdr3_nt: TGTGCCAGCAGTTACTCGGAGGGGGCAGTGGCCGAGCAGTACTTC
v_call: TRBV11-2; d_call: NA; cdr3_length: 14; clone_size: once; j_call: TRBJ2-5; cdr3_aa: CACSHLSGQETQYF; cdr3_nt: TGTGCCTGCAGCCATTTGAGCGGCCAAGAGACCCAGTACTTC
v_call: TRBV6-1; d_call: TRBD2; cdr3_length: 16; clone_size: medium-sized; j_call: TRBJ2-1; cdr3_aa: CASSPGLAGMNNEQFF; cdr3_nt: TGTGCCAGCAGTCCAGGACTAGCGGGAATGAACAATGAGCAGTTCTTC
v_call: TRBV15; d_call: NA; cdr3_length: 17; clone_size: NA; j_call: TRBJ2-2; cdr3_aa: CATSREIDSASTGELFF; cdr3_nt: TGTGCCACCAGCAGAGAAATAGACAGCGCGAGCACCGGGGAGCTGTTTTTT
v_call: TRBV10-3; d_call: NA; cdr3_length: 17; clone_size: few; j_call: TRBJ1-1; cdr3_aa: CAISDHGAGGEWTEAFF; cdr3_nt: TGTGCCATCAGTGATCATGGGGCAGGCGGGGAATGGACTGAAGCTTTCTTT
v_call: TRBV6-5; d_call: NA; cdr3_length: 15; clone_size: many; j_call: TRBJ2-7; cdr3_aa: CASSPRDGSSYEQYF; cdr3_nt: TGTGCCAGCAGTCCCCGGGACGGGAGCTCCTACGAGCAGTACTTC
v_call: TRBV29-1; d_call: NA; cdr3_length: 12; clone_size: NA; j_call: TRBJ2-7; cdr3_aa: CSLGSGGLEQHF; cdr3_nt: TGCAGCCTTGGCTCCGGGGGCCTCGAGCAGCACTTC
v_call: TRBV11-2; d_call: NA; cdr3_length: 14; clone_size: NA; j_call: TRBJ2-5; cdr3_aa: CARSVGPRGETHYF; cdr3_nt: TGTGCCAGAAGTGTTGGACCCAGGGGTGAGACCCATTACTTC
v_call: TRBV5-1; d_call: TRBD2; cdr3_length: 13; clone_size: NA; j_call: TRBJ2-1; cdr3_aa: CASSRREGREQFF; cdr3_nt: TGCGCCAGCAGCCGCCGGGAGGGCCGTGAGCAGTTCTTC
v_call: TRBV4-1; d_call: TRBD1; cdr3_length: 17; clone_size: once; j_call: TRBJ2-1; cdr3_aa: CASSLTEGAGVNNEQFF; cdr3_nt: TGCGCCAGCAGCCTCACAGAGGGGGCTGGAGTAAACAATGAGCAGTTCTTC
v_call: TRBV4-1; d_call: NA; cdr3_length: 15; clone_size: NA; j_call: TRBJ2-7; cdr3_aa: CASNQDPPGLYEQYF; cdr3_nt: TGCGCCAGCAACCAAGACCCCCCAGGGCTCTACGAGCAGTACTTC
v_call: TRBV12-3/TRBV12-4; d_call: NA; cdr3_length: 13; clone_size: many; j_call: TRBJ2-3; cdr3_aa: CASDWGGTDTQYF; cdr3_nt: TGTGCCAGCGACTGGGGTGGTACAGATACGCAGTATTTT
v_call: TRBV11-2; d_call: TRBD2; cdr3_length: 18; clone_size: NA; j_call: TRBJ2-3; cdr3_aa: CASNSGLAGILSTDTQYF; cdr3_nt: TGTGCCAGCAACTCTGGACTAGCGGGAATACTGAGCACAGATACGCAGTATTTT
v_call: TRBV5-1; d_call: NA; cdr3_length: 17; clone_size: few; j_call: TRBJ1-2; cdr3_aa: CASSLATRQDHNYGYTF; cdr3_nt: TGCGCCAGCAGCTTGGCTACCCGACAGGACCATAACTATGGCTACACCTTC
v_call: TRBV6-1; d_call: TRBD1; cdr3_length: 15; clone_size: NA; j_call: TRBJ1-5; cdr3_aa: CTSRLTGGGNQPQHF; cdr3_nt: TGTACCAGCAGGCTGACAGGGGGTGGCAATCAGCCCCAGCATTTT
v_call: TRBV29-1; d_call: TRBD1; cdr3_length: 12; clone_size: NA; j_call: TRBJ2-5; cdr3_aa: CGVTGIGETQYF; cdr3_nt: TGTGGCGTGACAGGGATAGGAGAGACCCAGTACTTC
v_call: TRBV28; d_call: NA; cdr3_length: 15; clone_size: few; j_call: TRBJ1-1; cdr3_aa: CASTPSDVRNTEAFF; cdr3_nt: TGTGCCAGCACCCCGTCCGACGTAAGGAACACTGAAGCTTTCTTT
v_call: TRBV20-1; d_call: TRBD1; cdr3_length: 13; clone_size: NA; j_call: TRBJ1-5; cdr3_aa: CSARQGADQPQHF; cdr3_nt: TGCAGTGCTAGACAGGGGGCGGATCAGCCCCAGCATTTT